A single sample is the source of the 18 T cell receptor beta chains below, sequenced in a study of cytomegalovirus exposure and HLA in healthy donors. Profiling relied on immunoSEQ multiplex PCR, and the TCRdb table lists in-frame clones only, not all of them. The profile shows some 340,000 clones, around 90% of them singletons. The sequencing input was PBMCs. These receptors came from a woman aged 25-40 years in good health and CMV-seropositive.

The genes are TRBV11-2 and TRBJ1-6; TRBD1 aligns across 8 bases. Trimming took 6 bases from V and 9 from J; bases not matched to a gene: 1. In germline, CDR1 is SGHAT, CDR2 FQNNGV. The CDR3 totals 12 residues. The CDR3 DNA follows: TGTGCCAGCAGTGGACAGGGTTCACCCCTCCACTTT. The encoded protein is CASSGQGSPLHF.

The V call is TRBV11-3, the J call TRBJ2-2, with D unresolved. The V gene's germline CDR1 is SGHNT and CDR2 YENEEA. Trimming stripped 6 bases from V and 5 bases from J, with 10 bases between. The CDR3 contains 13 residues. The CDR3: CASSGVGTGELFF. CDR3 nucleotides: TGTGCCAGCAGTGGGGTGGGGACCGGGGAGCTGTTTTTT.

The chain is built from TRBV27 and TRBJ2-1; a possible D gene is TRBD2 (5 bases). Germline CDR1 and CDR2: MNHEY and SMNVEV (reference sequence). Deletions cut 5 bases from V and 2 bases from J, with 16 bases between. The CDR3 runs 16 residues. Here the CDR3 reads CASSLYSVITYNEQFF. For the CDR3, the DNA is TGTGCCAGCAGTCTATATAGCGTGATCACCTACAATGAGCAGTTCTTC.

The chain is built from TRBV7-9 and TRBJ2-7, with 9 bases aligning to TRBD2. Germline V CDR1 and CDR2: SEHNR, FQNEAQ (reference sequence). The ends lost 3 bases at V and 6 bases at J; junction bases unmatched: 3. CDR3 size: 13 residues. The chain's CDR3 is CASSFSSGGEQYF. The CDR3 nucleotides read TGTGCCAGCAGCTTCAGTAGCGGGGGCGAGCAGTACTTC.

The chain uses TRBV9 and TRBJ2-3, with 9 bases lining up with TRBD1. There are 14 residues in the CDR3. The V gene's germline CDR1 is SGDLS and CDR2 YYNGEE. J was trimmed by 4 bases and V by 3 bases; bases with no gene match: 3. In nucleotides, the CDR3 is TGTGCCAGCAGCGCGGGACAGGGCCCAGATACGCAGTATTTT. Amino acid sequence: CASSAGQGPDTQYF.

The rearrangement links TRBV5-6 to TRBJ1-5; D gene unclear. V lost 1 base to trimming and J lost 7 bases, with 6 bases between them. Germline CDR1 reads SGHDT; CDR2 reads YYEEEE. The CDR3 runs to 12 residues. CDR3 sequence (DNA): TGTGCCAGCAGCTTGATGGGACAGCCCCAGCATTTT. Amino acids: CASSLMGQPQHF.

The chain recombines TRBV19 with TRBJ2-5; 7 bases align to TRBD1. The CDR3 spans 14 residues. V lost 5 bases to trimming and J lost 1 base; unmatched junction nucleotides: 4. Germline V gene lookup returns CDR1 LNHDA and CDR2 SQIVND (reference sequence). The CDR3 sequence: CASSFTGAQETQYF. In nucleotides, the CDR3 is TGTGCCAGTAGTTTCACAGGGGCCCAAGAGACCCAGTACTTC.

Only one count was recorded for this clone. The CDR3 region is CASSVSGGSTDTQYF. The CDR3 DNA follows: TGTGCCAGCAGCGTGAGCGGGGGAAGCACAGATACGCAGTATTTT. The chain employs TRBV9 and TRBJ2-3, with 8 nucleotides matching TRBD2. The CDR3 has 15 residues. V lost 2 bases, J lost 0 bases, and 2 bases stayed unmatched. CDR1 and CDR2 (germline): SGDLS, YYNGEE.

This clone was counted once. This CDR3 is also generated by other DNA sequences in the sample. The rearrangement links TRBV27 to TRBJ2-7; either TRBD1 or TRBD2 may fit D (5 bases each). V shed 3 bases and J shed 0 bases, with 9 bases lying between them. This CDR3 has 14 residues. In germline, CDR1 is MNHEY, CDR2 SMNVEV (reference sequence). The DNA for the CDR3 is TGTGCCAGCAGTTTCTCAGGGAGCTCCTACGAGCAGTACTTC. Protein: CASSFSGSSYEQYF.

The chain is built from TRBV5-1 and TRBJ2-7, with 9 bases identical to TRBD1. With 2 bases clipped from V and 4 bases from J, the junction kept 7 bases outside the gene matches. The CDR3 is 15 residues long. CDR1 is SGHRS, CDR2 YFSETQ, per germline. The CDR3 reads CASSLGQGLVYEQYF. The CDR3, as DNA: TGCGCCAGCAGCTTAGGACAGGGGCTTGTGTACGAGCAGTACTTC. Complete variable domain (other parts from reference TRBV5-1 and TRBJ2-7): KAGVTQTPRYLIKTRGQQVTLSCSPISGHRSVSWYQQTPGQGLQFLFEYFSETQRNKGNFPGRFSGRQFSNSRSEMNVSTLELGDSALYLCASSLGQGLVYEQYFGPGTRLTVT.

This chain joins TRBV27 and TRBJ2-1; maybe TRBD2 (5 bases). Trimming left V 4 bases short and J 2 bases short, with 15 bases between. Germline V lookup: CDR1 MNHEY, CDR2 SMNVEV (reference sequence). This CDR3 region has 16 residues. Here the CDR3 reads CASSSNSARTYNEQFF. DNA of the CDR3: TGTGCCAGCAGTTCAAATAGCGCCCGAACCTACAATGAGCAGTTCTTC.

The rearrangement uses TRBV5-5 and TRBJ2-1; TRBD2 agrees at 8 bases. The CDR3 spans 15 residues. With V trimmed by 6 bases and J by 7 bases, 12 bases remained unmatched. Germline V gene data show CDR1 as SGHKS and CDR2 as YYEKEE (reference sequence). CDR3: CASTTRGGQGNEQFF. The DNA of the CDR3 is TGTGCCAGCACCACTCGGGGGGGCCAAGGGAATGAGCAGTTCTTC.

The V call is TRBV2, the J call TRBJ2-7; 7 nucleotides agree with TRBD1. The CDR3 runs 13 residues. Germline V gene sequence: CDR1 SNHLY, CDR2 FYNNEI. The J segment lost 8 bases and the V segment lost 4 bases, leaving 8 bases of the junction unmatched. The CDR3 region is CASSGDSYSQQYF. The CDR3 coding sequence is TGTGCCAGCAGTGGGGACAGTTACTCTCAGCAGTACTTC. Full variable domain (rest looked up from reference TRBV2 and TRBJ2-7): EPEVTQTPSHQVTQMGQEVILRCVPISNHLYFYWYRQILGQKVEFLVSFYNNEISEKSEIFDDQFSVERPDGSNFTLKIRSTKLEDSAMYFCASSGDSYSQQYFGPGTRLTVT.

The chain links TRBV11-2 to TRBJ2-7, with 9 nucleotides matching TRBD2. Germline CDR1 is SGHAT and CDR2 is FQNNGV. V trimming: 3 bases; J trimming: 2 bases; junction bases outside the gene matches: 8. The CDR3 runs to 16 residues. The CDR3 region is CASSLFLGTSTYEQYF. As DNA, the CDR3 is TGTGCCAGCAGCTTGTTCCTCGGGACTAGCACCTACGAGCAGTACTTC. The whole variable domain, remainder taken from reference TRBV11-2 and TRBJ2-7, is EAGVAQSPRYKIIEKRQSVAFWCNPISGHATLYWYQQILGQGPKLLIQFQNNGVVDDSQLPKDRFSAERLKGVDSTLKIQPAKLEDSAVYLCASSLFLGTSTYEQYFGPGTRLTVT.

This rearrangement joins TRBV27 to TRBJ2-5; D perhaps matches TRBD2 (6 bases). The V end lost 0 bases, the J end lost 7 bases, and 6 bases lay between the germline ends. This CDR3 comprises 12 residues. Germline V lookup: CDR1 MNHEY, CDR2 SMNVEV (reference sequence). For the CDR3, the DNA is TGTGCCAGCAGTTTATCGGGGGGGACCCAGTACTTC. Amino acids: CASSLSGGTQYF.

The gene calls are TRBV4-3 and TRBJ2-7, with D unclear. V shed 1 base and J shed 0 bases, with 7 bases lying between them. The CDR3 contains 14 residues. Germline-derived CDR1 and CDR2 are LGHNA and YSLEER. CDR3 nucleotide sequence: TGCGCCAGCAGCCAAGGGTACAACTCCTACGAGCAGTACTTC. It translates to CASSQGYNSYEQYF.

V gene TRBV29-1 combines with J gene TRBJ2-2, with D perhaps matching TRBD1 or TRBD2 (5 bases each). CDR1 is SQVTM and CDR2 is ANQGSEA in the germline V gene. V lost 5 bases, J lost 1 base, and 11 bases lay in between. CDR3 size: 14 residues. CDR3 coding DNA: TGCAGCGTTAGGGACGACAAGAACACCGGGGAGCTGTTTTTT. Protein sequence: CSVRDDKNTGELFF.

The chain has TRBV7-2 and TRBJ2-5, with D unresolved. The CDR3 runs to 15 residues. Germline V CDR1 and CDR2: SGHTA, FQGNSA. V shed 3 bases and J shed 4 bases, with 15 bases lying between them. The CDR3 DNA reads TGTGCCAGCAGCTTGGACGGCGCGGTAGGAGAGACCCAGTACTTC. This translates into CASSLDGAVGETQYF.